The 15 T cell receptor beta chains below were found in one sample sequenced in a study of lymphopenia after photon versus proton radiotherapy. The table came from immunoSEQ multiplex PCR; TCRdb's copy has only in-frame clones and leaves some out. The table records some 42,000 clones, over 80% of them present only once. Specimen: peripheral blood, collected from a patient treated with proton-based radiotherapy. The receptors here all came from a woman in her sixties or seventies with pancreatic cancer.

V and J are TRBV29-1 and TRBJ1-1, with D perhaps TRBD1 (6 bases). With 7 bases removed from V and 4 bases from J, the gap between germline ends came to 13 bases. The CDR3 loop spans 12 amino acids. Germline V gene data show CDR1 as SQVTM and CDR2 as ANQGSEA. The CDR3 region is CSALQGTTEAFF. As DNA, the CDR3 is TGCAGCGCACTACAGGGTACCACTGAAGCTTTCTTT.

The chain uses TRBV28 and TRBJ1-5, with 7 bases lining up with TRBD1. The CDR3 runs to 15 residues. Germline V gives CDR1 MDHEN, CDR2 SYDVKM. V gave up 6 bases and J gave up 3 bases; unmatched junction bases: 8. The CDR3 region is CASSQVTGINQPQHF. The CDR3 DNA reads as TGTGCCAGCAGCCAGGTGACAGGGATCAATCAGCCCCAGCATTTT.

The V call is TRBV7-2, the J call TRBJ2-5, with 15 bases aligning to TRBD2. Trimming removed 5 bases from V and 1 base from J; junction bases left unmatched: 5. The CDR3 spans 17 residues. Germline V lookup: CDR1 SGHTA, CDR2 FQGNSA. The CDR3 is CASSQGLAGGLQETQYF. The CDR3 DNA reads TGTGCCAGCAGCCAGGGACTAGCGGGAGGTCTCCAAGAGACCCAGTACTTC.

The chain links TRBV7-9 to TRBJ1-5, with no clear D. Trimming pared 2 bases from V and 4 bases from J, leaving 9 bases between. The CDR3 is 14 amino acids. Germline-derived CDR1 and CDR2 are SEHNR and FQNEAQ (reference sequence). The CDR3 reads CASSLSDGNQPQHF. CDR3 DNA sequence: TGTGCCAGCAGCTTAAGTGACGGGAATCAGCCCCAGCATTTT.

The V and J genes are TRBV7-9 and TRBJ1-3; D not certain. This CDR3 spans 16 amino acids. The ends were cut back, 2 bases at V and 0 bases at J, with 11 bases in the middle. Germline lookup yields CDR1 SEHNR and CDR2 FQNEAQ (reference sequence). CDR3 in amino acids: CASSLIVQSSGNTIYF. CDR3 bases: TGTGCCAGCAGCTTAATAGTCCAGAGCTCTGGAAACACCATATATTTT.

V gene TRBV30 combines with J gene TRBJ1-2, with D unclear. V gave up 1 base and J gave up 7 bases, with 16 bases separating them. Germline V gene sequence: CDR1 GTSNPN, CDR2 SVGIG (reference sequence). The CDR3 is 14 residues long. The CDR3 sequence is CAWSAVALTSGYTF. CDR3 DNA sequence: TGTGCCTGGAGTGCTGTAGCCCTGACTTCTGGCTACACCTTC.

J is TRBJ2-1 and V is TRBV9, with 13 bases identical to TRBD2. Germline V lookup: CDR1 SGDLS, CDR2 YYNGEE. The V segment lost 0 bases and the J segment 8 bases; nucleotides outside the gene matches: 8. The CDR3 has 17 residues. CDR3 sequence: CASSVELAGGFLHEQFF. The CDR3 DNA sequence: TGTGCCAGCAGCGTAGAACTAGCGGGAGGGTTCCTCCATGAGCAGTTCTTC.

The chain carries TRBV11-2 and TRBJ2-5; D is uncertain. This CDR3 region has 11 residues. Germline CDR1 SGHAT, CDR2 FQNNGV. The V gene lost 6 bases and the J gene lost 4 bases, with 6 bases spanning the gap. As DNA, the CDR3 is TGTGCCAGCAGTTCTGCAGAGACCCAGTACTTC. Its translation: CASSSAETQYF.

V usage is TRBV11-2 and J usage is TRBJ1-4, with D perhaps matching TRBD1 (5 bases). The V end lost 3 bases, the J end lost 4 bases, and 15 bases lay between the germline ends. CDR1 is SGHAT, CDR2 FQNNGV, per germline. The CDR3 is made up of 16 amino acids. Here the CDR3 DNA reads TGTGCCAGCAGCTTGGGAGCGGGACGGGATAATGAAAAACTGTTTTTT. Its translation: CASSLGAGRDNEKLFF.

The rearrangement links TRBV6-5 to TRBJ1-1; unclear D gene. V was trimmed by 9 bases and J by 9 bases, leaving 17 bases between them. Germline V gene data show CDR1 as MNHEY and CDR2 as SVGAGI. This CDR3 spans 12 amino acids. CDR3 sequence reads: CARVPDSKKAFF. CDR3 sequence (DNA): TGTGCCAGGGTCCCCGATTCGAAAAAAGCTTTCTTT.

The V gene is TRBV5-8, the J gene TRBJ2-1; 9 bases fit TRBD1. CDR1 and CDR2 (germline): SGHTS, YDEGEE. CDR3 length: 15 residues. J gave up 5 bases and V 0 bases, and 3 bases lay outside the gene matches. CDR3: CASSLAGQGNNEQFF. DNA of the CDR3: TGTGCCAGCAGCTTGGCGGGACAGGGTAACAATGAGCAGTTCTTC.

V gene TRBV6-6 combines with J gene TRBJ2-2; no reliable D call. CDR1 is MNHNY and CDR2 is SVGAGI in the germline V gene (reference sequence). The CDR3 extends over 15 amino acids. Trimming cost V 0 bases and J 4 bases, with 9 bases left between them. Here the CDR3 DNA reads TGTGCCAGCAGTTACTCCAGTTTCGGCACCGGGGAGCTGTTTTTT. As protein: CASSYSSFGTGELFF.

The CDR3 nucleotides read TGTGCCAGCAGCCCGACAGGGGTCGAAAACTATGGCTACACCTTC. It encodes CASSPTGVENYGYTF. This chain links TRBV14 with TRBJ1-2; 8 bases map to TRBD1. CDR1 and CDR2 (germline): SGHDN, FVKESK. Losses at the gene ends were 4 bases for V and 2 bases for J; bases not matched to a gene: 6. The CDR3 has 15 amino acids.

V is TRBV4-3 and J is TRBJ2-3, with 9 bases matching TRBD2. CDR3 size: 19 residues. CDR1 is LGHNA, CDR2 YSLEER, per germline. The trim removed 4 bases at V and 1 base at J, leaving 15 bases unmatched. The DNA for the CDR3 is TGCGCCAGCAGCCGCGTGGGACTAGCAGAAATAGCCGGCACAGATACGCAGTATTTT. It codes for CASSRVGLAEIAGTDTQYF.

This CDR3 is CSVGQVLTDTQYF. CDR3 in DNA: TGCAGCGTTGGACAGGTACTTACTGATACGCAGTATTTT. The chain carries TRBV29-1 and TRBJ2-3; D is possibly TRBD1 (6 bases). The CDR3 sequence is 13 residues long. V lost 4 bases to trimming and J lost 6 bases, with 14 bases between them. CDR1 is SQVTM, CDR2 ANQGSEA, per germline.